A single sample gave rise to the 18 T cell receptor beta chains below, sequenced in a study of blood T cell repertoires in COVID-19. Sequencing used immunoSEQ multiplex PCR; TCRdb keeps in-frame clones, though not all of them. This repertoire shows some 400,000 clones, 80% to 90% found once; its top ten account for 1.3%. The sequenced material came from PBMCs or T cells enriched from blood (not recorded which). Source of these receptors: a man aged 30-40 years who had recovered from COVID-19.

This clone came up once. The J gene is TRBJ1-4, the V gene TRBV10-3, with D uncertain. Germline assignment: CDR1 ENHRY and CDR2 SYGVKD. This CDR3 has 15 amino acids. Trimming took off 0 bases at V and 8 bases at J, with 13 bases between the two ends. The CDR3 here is CAISESTLLEEKLFF. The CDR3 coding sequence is TGTGCCATCAGTGAGTCGACTTTACTGGAGGAAAAACTGTTTTTT.

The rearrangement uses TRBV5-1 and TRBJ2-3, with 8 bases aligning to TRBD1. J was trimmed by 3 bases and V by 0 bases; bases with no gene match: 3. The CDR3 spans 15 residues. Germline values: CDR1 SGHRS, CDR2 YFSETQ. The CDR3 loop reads CASSLDRGKTDTQYF. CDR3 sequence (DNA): TGCGCCAGCAGCTTGGACAGGGGGAAGACAGATACGCAGTATTTT.

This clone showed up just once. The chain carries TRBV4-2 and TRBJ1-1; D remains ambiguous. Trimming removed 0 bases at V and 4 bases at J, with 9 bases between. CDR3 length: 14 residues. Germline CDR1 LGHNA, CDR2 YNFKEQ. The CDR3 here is CASSQDEGFTEAFF. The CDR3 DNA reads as TGTGCCAGCAGCCAAGATGAGGGTTTCACTGAAGCTTTCTTT.

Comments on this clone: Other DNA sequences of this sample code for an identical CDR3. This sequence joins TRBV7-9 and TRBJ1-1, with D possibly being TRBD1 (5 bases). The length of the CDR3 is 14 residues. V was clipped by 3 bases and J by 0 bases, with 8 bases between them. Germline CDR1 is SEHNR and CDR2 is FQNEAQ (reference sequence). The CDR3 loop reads CASSFGQMNTEAFF. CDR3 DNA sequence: TGTGCCAGCAGCTTTGGACAAATGAACACTGAAGCTTTCTTT.

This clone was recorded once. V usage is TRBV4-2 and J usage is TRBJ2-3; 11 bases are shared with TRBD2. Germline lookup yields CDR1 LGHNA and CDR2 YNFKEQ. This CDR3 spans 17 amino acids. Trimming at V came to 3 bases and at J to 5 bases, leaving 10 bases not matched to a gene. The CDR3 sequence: CASSQETSGAGLDTQYF. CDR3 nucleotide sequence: TGTGCCAGCAGCCAGGAGACTAGCGGGGCTGGGTTAGATACGCAGTATTTT.

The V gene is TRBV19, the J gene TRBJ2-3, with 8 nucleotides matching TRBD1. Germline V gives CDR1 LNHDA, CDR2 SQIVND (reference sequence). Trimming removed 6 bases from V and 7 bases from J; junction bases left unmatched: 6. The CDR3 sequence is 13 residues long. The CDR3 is CASSGQGANTQYF. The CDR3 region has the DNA TGTGCCAGTAGCGGGCAGGGGGCGAATACGCAGTATTTT. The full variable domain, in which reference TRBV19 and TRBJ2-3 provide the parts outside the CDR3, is DGGITQSPKYLFRKEGQNVTLSCEQNLNHDAMYWYRQDPGQGLRLIYYSQIVNDFQKGDIAEGYSVSREKKESFPLTVTSAQKNPTAFYLCASSGQGANTQYFGPGTRLTVL.

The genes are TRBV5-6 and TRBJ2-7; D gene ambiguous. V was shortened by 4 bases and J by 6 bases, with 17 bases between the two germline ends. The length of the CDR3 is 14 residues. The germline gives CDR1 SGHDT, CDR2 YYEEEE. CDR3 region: CASSPWLQIFEQYF. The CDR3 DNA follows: TGTGCCAGCAGCCCCTGGCTACAGATATTCGAGCAGTACTTC. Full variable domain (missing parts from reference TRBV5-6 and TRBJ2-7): DAGVTQSPTHLIKTRGQQVTLRCSPKSGHDTVSWYQQALGQGPQFIFQYYEEEERQRGNFPDRFSGHQFPNYSSELNVNALLLGDSALYLCASSPWLQIFEQYFGPGTRLTVT.

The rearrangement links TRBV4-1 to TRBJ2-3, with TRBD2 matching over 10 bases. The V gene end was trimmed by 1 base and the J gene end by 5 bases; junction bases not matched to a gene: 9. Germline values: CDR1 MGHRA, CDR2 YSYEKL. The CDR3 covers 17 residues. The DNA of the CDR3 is TGCGCCAGCAGCCAAGTCCAACTAGCGGGGAGGGGAGATACGCAGTATTTT. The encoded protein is CASSQVQLAGRGDTQYF.

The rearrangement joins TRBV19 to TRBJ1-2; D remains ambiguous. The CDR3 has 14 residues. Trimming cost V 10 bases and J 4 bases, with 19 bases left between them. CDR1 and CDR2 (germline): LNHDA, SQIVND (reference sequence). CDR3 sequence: CATKTRGFGYGYTF. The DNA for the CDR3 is TGTGCCACCAAAACGCGGGGTTTCGGCTATGGCTACACCTTC.

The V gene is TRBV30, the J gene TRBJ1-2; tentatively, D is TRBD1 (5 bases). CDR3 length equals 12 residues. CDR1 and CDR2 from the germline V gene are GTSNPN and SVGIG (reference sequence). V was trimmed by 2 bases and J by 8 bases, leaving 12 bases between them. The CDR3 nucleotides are TGTGCCTGGAGTATTGGGGCAGGAGGCTACACCTTC. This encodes CAWSIGAGGYTF.

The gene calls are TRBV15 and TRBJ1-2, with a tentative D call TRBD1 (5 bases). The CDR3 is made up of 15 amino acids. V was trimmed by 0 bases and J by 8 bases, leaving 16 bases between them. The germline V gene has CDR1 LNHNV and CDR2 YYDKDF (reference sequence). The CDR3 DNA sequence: TGTGCCACCAGCAGAGATAAAGCAGCAGGGCGAGGCTACACCTTC. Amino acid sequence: CATSRDKAAGRGYTF.

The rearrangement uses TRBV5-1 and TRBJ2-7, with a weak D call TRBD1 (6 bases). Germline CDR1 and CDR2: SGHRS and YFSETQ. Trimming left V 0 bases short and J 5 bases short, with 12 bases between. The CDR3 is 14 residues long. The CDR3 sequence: CASSLDRAGDEQYF. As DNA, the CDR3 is TGCGCCAGCAGCTTGGACAGGGCTGGGGACGAGCAGTACTTC.

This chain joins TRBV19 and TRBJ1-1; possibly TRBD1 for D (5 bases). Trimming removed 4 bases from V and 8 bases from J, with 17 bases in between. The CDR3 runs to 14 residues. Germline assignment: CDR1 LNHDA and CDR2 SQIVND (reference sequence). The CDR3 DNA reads TGTGCCAGTAGTAAGTTGACAGCCCCTGAAGAAGCTTTCTTT. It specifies CASSKLTAPEEAFF. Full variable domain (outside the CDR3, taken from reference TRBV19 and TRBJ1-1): DGGITQSPKYLFRKEGQNVTLSCEQNLNHDAMYWYRQDPGQGLRLIYYSQIVNDFQKGDIAEGYSVSREKKESFPLTVTSAQKNPTAFYLCASSKLTAPEEAFFGQGTRLTVV.

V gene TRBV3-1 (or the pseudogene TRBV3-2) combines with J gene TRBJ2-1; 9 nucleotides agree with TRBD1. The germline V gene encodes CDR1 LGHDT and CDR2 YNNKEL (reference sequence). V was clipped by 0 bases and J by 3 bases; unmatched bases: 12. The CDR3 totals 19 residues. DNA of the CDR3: TGTGCCAGCAGCCAAGATCCTTGGAGGAGGGACAGGGTCTACAATGAGCAGTTCTTC. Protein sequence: CASSQDPWRRDRVYNEQFF.

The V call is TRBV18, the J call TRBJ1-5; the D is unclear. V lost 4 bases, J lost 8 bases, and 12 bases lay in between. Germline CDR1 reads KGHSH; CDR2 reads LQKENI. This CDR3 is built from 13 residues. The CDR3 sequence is CASSLRSEEPQHF. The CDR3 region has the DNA TGTGCCAGCTCACTCCGAAGCGAGGAGCCCCAGCATTTT.

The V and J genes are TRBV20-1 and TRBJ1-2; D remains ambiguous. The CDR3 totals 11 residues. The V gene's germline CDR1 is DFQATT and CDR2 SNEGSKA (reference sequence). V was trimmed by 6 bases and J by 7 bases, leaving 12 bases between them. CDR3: CSAISTGGYTF. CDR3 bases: TGCAGTGCAATTTCCACCGGTGGCTACACCTTC.

The CDR3 is CASRQTGSHEQYF. Here the CDR3 DNA reads TGTGCCAGCAGACAAACAGGGAGCCACGAGCAGTACTTC. The V and J genes are TRBV6-4 and TRBJ2-7, with D possibly being TRBD1 (6 bases). V lost 6 bases to trimming and J lost 5 bases, with 14 bases between them. The CDR3 is made up of 13 amino acids. Germline CDR1 is MRHNA and CDR2 is SNTAGT.

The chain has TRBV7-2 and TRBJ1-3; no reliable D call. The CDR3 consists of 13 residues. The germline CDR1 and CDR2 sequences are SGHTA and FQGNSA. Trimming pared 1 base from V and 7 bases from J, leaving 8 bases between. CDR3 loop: CASSLDYGNTIYF. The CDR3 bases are TGTGCCAGCAGCTTAGATTACGGGAACACCATATATTTT.